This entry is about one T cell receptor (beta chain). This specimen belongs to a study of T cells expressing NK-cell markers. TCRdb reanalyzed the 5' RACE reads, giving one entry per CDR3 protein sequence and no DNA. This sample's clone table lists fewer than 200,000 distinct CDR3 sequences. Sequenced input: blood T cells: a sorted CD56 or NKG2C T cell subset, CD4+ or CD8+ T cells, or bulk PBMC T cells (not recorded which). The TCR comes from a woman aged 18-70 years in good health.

This CDR3 is CASSQAVSGGSYNEQFF. This chain links TRBV4-1 with TRBJ2-1. The CDR3 runs 17 residues. CDR1 MGHRA and CDR2 YSYEKL come from the germline V gene.